These 21 T cell receptor beta chains share one sample of origin, sequenced in a study of identical twins (dated by TCRdb to 2016 to 2017). Library construction relied on 5' RACE. These reads were obtained on an Illumina HiSeq 2000. In TCRdb, the public reads were trimmed at Q25 with fastp and aligned with MiXCR, with productive beta chains retained. Every CDR3 protein is listed once, alongside the most common genes and DNA of its rows. The sample yields nearly 200,000 distinct CDR3 sequences; more than 15% were counted once. The ten largest clones take up 40% of the sample. These records were also assigned to another study, of T cells expressing NK-cell markers.

Material: CD8+ T cells sorted from blood. These receptors all stem from a woman between 18 and 30 years old in good health.

There are a few counts of this clonotype. The V and J genes are TRBV29-1 and TRBJ1-1, with 7 bases fitting TRBD1. Germline loops: CDR1 SQVTM, CDR2 ANQGSEA. V was clipped by 6 bases and J by 4 bases; unmatched bases: 2. CDR3 length: 11 amino acids. CDR3 sequence: CSVRTGTEAFF. CDR3 in DNA: TGCAGCGTAAGGACAGGCACTGAAGCTTTCTTT. The full variable domain, rest sourced from reference TRBV29-1 and TRBJ1-1, is SAVISQKPSRDICQRGTSLTIQCQVDSQVTMMFWYRQQPGQSLTLIATANQGSEATYESGFVIDKFPISRPNLTFSTLTVSNMSPEDSSIYLCSVRTGTEAFFGQGTRLTVV.

This rearrangement joins TRBV6-5 to TRBJ2-7, with D possibly being TRBD2 (5 bases). CDR1 and CDR2 from the germline V gene are MNHEY and SVGAGI. This CDR3 is built from 14 residues. Trimming removed 2 bases at V and 0 bases at J, with 8 bases between. The DNA of the CDR3 is TGTGCCAGCAGTTACGACTACCGCTCCTACGAGCAGTACTTC. Its protein is CASSYDYRSYEQYF.

V gene TRBV6-5 combines with J gene TRBJ2-1; D is possibly TRBD1 or TRBD2 (6 bases each). V gave up 0 bases and J gave up 3 bases, with 9 bases separating them. CDR1 and CDR2 (germline): MNHEY, SVGAGI. The CDR3 spans 15 residues. CDR3 DNA sequence: TGTGCCAGCAGTTACTCGAGGGGGGTCTACAATGAGCAGTTCTTC. It codes for CASSYSRGVYNEQFF.

The CDR3 sequence is CASGGSGETQYF. In DNA form, the CDR3 reads TGTGCCAGCGGCGGTTCTGGGGAGACCCAGTACTTC. The V gene is TRBV2, the J gene TRBJ2-5; D unresolved. Germline V CDR1 and CDR2: SNHLY, FYNNEI. Between the trimmed V and J ends, which lost 8 bases and 5 bases, there was a span of 12 bases. CDR3 length equals 12 residues.

With respect to this clonotype: The conserved phenylalanine or tryptophan is not found at the CDR3 terminus, so this likely reflects a read error. The chain combines TRBV14 with TRBJ1-5; the D is unclear. Trimming shortened V by 1 base and J by 1 base, and 11 bases separated the two germline ends. The CDR3 runs to 16 residues. CDR1 is SGHDN and CDR2 is FVKESK in the germline V gene. For the CDR3, the DNA is TGTGCCAGCAGCCAAGGCGAACCGGGAAGCAATCAGCCCCAGCATTCT. This encodes CASSQGEPGSNQPQHS.

This clonotype was seen a handful of times. The rearrangement links TRBV10-3 to TRBJ2-7, with D perhaps given as TRBD1 or TRBD2 (5 bases each). This CDR3 spans 14 amino acids. CDR1 is ENHRY and CDR2 is SYGVKD in the germline V gene. The ends were cut back, 6 bases at V and 6 bases at J, with 18 bases in the middle. The CDR3 protein is CAISDRGVASEQYF. The DNA of the CDR3 is TGTGCCATCAGCGATCGGGGCGTAGCGTCCGAGCAGTACTTC.

This chain uses TRBV11-2 with TRBJ2-1; D uncertain. From germline, CDR1 is SGHAT and CDR2 FQNNGV. The length of the CDR3 is 14 residues. V lost 3 bases and J 8 bases, leaving 14 bases between the germline ends. The CDR3 region has the DNA TGTGCCAGCAGCTTGCCGCCGGTTGGCGATGAGCAGTTCTTC. This encodes CASSLPPVGDEQFF.

The chain joins TRBV20-1 to TRBJ2-7; a weak D match, TRBD2 (7 bases). With 6 bases removed from V and 2 bases from J, the gap between germline ends came to 26 bases. The germline gives CDR1 DFQATT, CDR2 SNEGSKA (reference sequence). This CDR3 contains 17 residues. The CDR3 DNA is TGCAGTGCCCCATCCAAACTAGGGGGGGTGAGGGCCTACGAGCAGTACTTC. It specifies CSAPSKLGGVRAYEQYF.

The sample holds a few counts of this clonotype. The CDR3 nucleotides are TGCAGTGCTAGAGCGTTGGGGGAAGCTTTCTTT. Amino acids: CSARALGEAFF. This chain connects TRBV20-1 to TRBJ1-1; unclear D gene. The germline V and J ends were trimmed by 1 base and 8 bases, with 8 bases remaining between them. Germline loops: CDR1 DFQATT, CDR2 SNEGSKA (reference sequence). The CDR3 is 11 residues long.

This clonotype was seen a few times. The chain carries TRBV2 and TRBJ2-7, with D tentatively TRBD1 or TRBD2 (5 bases each). CDR3 size: 12 residues. Deletions cut 10 bases from V and 4 bases from J, with 14 bases between. The germline gives CDR1 SNHLY, CDR2 FYNNEI. The CDR3 DNA reads as TGTGCCACCACGGGACCCCGTTACGAGCAGTACTTC. Its protein product is CATTGPRYEQYF. The complete variable domain, with remaining parts taken from reference TRBV2 and TRBJ2-7, reads EPEVTQTPSHQVTQMGQEVILRCVPISNHLYFYWYRQILGQKVEFLVSFYNNEISEKSEIFDDQFSVERPDGSNFTLKIRSTKLEDSAMYFCATTGPRYEQYFGPGTRLTVT.

This clonotype showed up many times. The rearrangement uses TRBV20-1 and TRBJ1-2, with TRBD1 matching over 8 bases. This CDR3 has 12 amino acids. Germline assignment: CDR1 DFQATT and CDR2 SNEGSKA (reference sequence). J was trimmed by 8 bases and V by 4 bases; bases with no gene match: 6. The CDR3 coding sequence is TGCAGTGCTAAGGACAGGGATTGGGGCTACACCTTC. Its translation is CSAKDRDWGYTF.

This clonotype was seen more than once but under ten times. The genes are TRBV20-1 and TRBJ2-1, with D possibly matching TRBD1 (6 bases). Germline CDR1 is DFQATT and CDR2 is SNEGSKA (reference sequence). Trimming cost V 2 bases and J 6 bases, with 14 bases left between them. CDR3 size: 14 residues. CDR3 in DNA: TGCAGTGCTAGATCAATCCAACAGGGCAATGAGCAGTTCTTC. Protein sequence: CSARSIQQGNEQFF.

V gene TRBV5-8 combines with J gene TRBJ2-1; 13 nucleotides align to TRBD2. The J segment lost 7 bases and the V segment lost 4 bases, leaving 11 bases of the junction unmatched. This CDR3 is built from 17 residues. The germline V gene encodes CDR1 SGHTS and CDR2 YDEGEE. The CDR3 loop is CASSPRLAGGKRNEQFF. The CDR3 DNA reads TGTGCCAGCAGCCCACGACTAGCGGGGGGTAAACGGAATGAGCAGTTCTTC.

This clonotype was seen more than once but under ten times. The rearrangement uses TRBV7-9 and TRBJ2-1, with 7 bases fitting TRBD1. The J segment lost 7 bases and the V segment lost 7 bases, leaving 4 bases of the junction unmatched. The CDR3 spans 12 residues. Germline lookup yields CDR1 SEHNR and CDR2 FQNEAQ (reference sequence). CDR3 residues: CASIPTGNEQFF. Here the CDR3 DNA reads TGTGCCAGCATACCGACAGGGAATGAGCAGTTCTTC.

This chain connects TRBV20-1 to TRBJ2-2; 8 bases agree with TRBD1. Germline CDR1 is DFQATT and CDR2 is SNEGSKA (reference sequence). The CDR3 runs 15 residues. Trimming at V came to 6 bases and at J to 3 bases, leaving 9 bases not matched to a gene. The CDR3 nucleotides read TGCAGTGCCGTTTCAGGGGGCGCCGACACCGGGGAGCTGTTTTTT. This translates into CSAVSGGADTGELFF.

This clonotype occurred a few times. The genes are TRBV6-5 and TRBJ1-2; D is ambiguous. This CDR3 is built from 12 residues. V dropped 6 bases and J dropped 5 bases, with 10 bases sitting between them. The germline V gene has CDR1 MNHEY and CDR2 SVGAGI. The CDR3 region is CASRDGSYGYTF. The CDR3 region has the DNA TGTGCCAGCAGGGACGGATCTTATGGCTACACCTTC.

The chain employs TRBV12-3 or TRBV12-4 and TRBJ2-7; 8 bases align to TRBD1. V lost 8 bases, J lost 1 base, and 7 bases stayed unmatched. This CDR3 spans 14 amino acids. The CDR3 here is CASGETGASYEQYF. In nucleotides, the CDR3 is TGTGCCAGCGGGGAGACAGGGGCGTCCTACGAGCAGTACTTC.

This clonotype was detected only a few times. CDR3 bases: TGTGCCAGCAGCGGATTGAACTATGGCTACACCTTC. Translated, it gives CASSGLNYGYTF. V gene TRBV12-3 or TRBV12-4 combines with J gene TRBJ1-2; D remains unclear. The CDR3 is 12 amino acids. V lost 6 bases and J lost 2, with 7 bases in between.

This chain uses TRBV7-9 with TRBJ2-1; 9 nucleotides line up with TRBD2. The trim removed 4 bases at V and 10 bases at J, leaving 8 bases unmatched. The germline V gene encodes CDR1 SEHNR and CDR2 FQNEAQ (reference sequence). The CDR3 length is 14 residues. This chain's CDR3 is CASSSIAGDEEQFF. The CDR3 nucleotides are TGTGCCAGCAGCTCAATAGCGGGAGATGAGGAGCAGTTCTTC. Combining the CDR3 with reference TRBV7-9 and TRBJ2-1 gives the whole variable domain DTGVSQNPRHKITKRGQNVTFRCDPISEHNRLYWYRQTLGQGPEFLTYFQNEAQLEKSRLLSDRFSAERPKGSFSTLEIQRTEQGDSAMYLCASSSIAGDEEQFFGPGTRLTVL.

This sequence joins TRBV13 and TRBJ1-4; D gene ambiguous. Germline loops: CDR1 PRHDT, CDR2 FYEKMQ (reference sequence). Deletions cut 2 bases from V and 8 bases from J, with 15 bases between. This CDR3 spans 15 amino acids. This chain's CDR3 is CASSLWSEGGEKLFF. The CDR3 nucleotides read TGTGCCAGCAGCTTATGGAGTGAAGGAGGCGAAAAACTGTTTTTT.

This clonotype was counted between two and nine times. The genes are TRBV12-3 or TRBV12-4 and TRBJ1-1; no reliable D call. The CDR3 contains 10 residues. V was pared by 8 bases and J by 7 bases, with 8 bases between. The CDR3 DNA reads TGTGCCAGCGGCCAGTTTGAAGCTTTCTTT. It specifies CASGQFEAFF.